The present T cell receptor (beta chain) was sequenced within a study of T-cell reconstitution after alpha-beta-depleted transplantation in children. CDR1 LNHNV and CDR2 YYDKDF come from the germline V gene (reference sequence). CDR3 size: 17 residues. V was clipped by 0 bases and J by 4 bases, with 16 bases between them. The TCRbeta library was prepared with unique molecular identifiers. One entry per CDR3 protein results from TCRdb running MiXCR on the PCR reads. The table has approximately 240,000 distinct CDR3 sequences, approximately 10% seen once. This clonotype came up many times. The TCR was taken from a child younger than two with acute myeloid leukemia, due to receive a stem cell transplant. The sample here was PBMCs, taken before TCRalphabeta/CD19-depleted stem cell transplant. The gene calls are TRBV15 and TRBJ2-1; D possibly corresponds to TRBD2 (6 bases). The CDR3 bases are TGTGCCACCAGCAGAGATCAGGGTAGCGGTAGGTACAATGAGCAGTTCTTC. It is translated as CATSRDQGSGRYNEQFF.